This T cell receptor beta chain derives from a study of vaccination effects on CD4 cells after COVID-19. Germline lookup yields CDR1 KGHDR and CDR2 SFDVKD. Trimming removed 4 bases from V and 5 bases from J; junction bases left unmatched: 7. This CDR3 has 16 amino acids. Study results and caveats: There were few convalescent patients in the study and no early post-infection timepoints. Clones of infection and vaccine origin contracted markedly late after vaccination.

Sequencing was performed with immunoSEQ multiplex PCR; in TCRdb, only in-frame clones are kept and a portion is missing. Among around 66,000 clones, around two thirds were seen once, and the ten largest hold around 2.4%. This clone was found a few times. What it recognizes is unknown. Scientists isolated CD4+ T cells after an approximately ten-day culture period ended. It was two doses of either the BNT162b2 or mRNA-1273 vaccine that participants received. Nucleocapsid antibodies were negative in the vaccine recipients, who had never had SARS-CoV-2 infection. Days 3 and 7 were when half the medium was replaced with IL-2 medium.

The source is a human donor who received a COVID-19 vaccine. The chain couples TRBV24-1 to TRBJ2-2; 9 nucleotides agree with TRBD2. The sample in question was CD4+ T cells from PBMCs cultured without peptide, obtained after COVID-19 vaccination. The CDR3 nucleotides read TGTGCCACCAGTGACCCGGGACTAGCCGAGACCGGGGAGCTGTTTTTT. It is translated as CATSDPGLAETGELFF.